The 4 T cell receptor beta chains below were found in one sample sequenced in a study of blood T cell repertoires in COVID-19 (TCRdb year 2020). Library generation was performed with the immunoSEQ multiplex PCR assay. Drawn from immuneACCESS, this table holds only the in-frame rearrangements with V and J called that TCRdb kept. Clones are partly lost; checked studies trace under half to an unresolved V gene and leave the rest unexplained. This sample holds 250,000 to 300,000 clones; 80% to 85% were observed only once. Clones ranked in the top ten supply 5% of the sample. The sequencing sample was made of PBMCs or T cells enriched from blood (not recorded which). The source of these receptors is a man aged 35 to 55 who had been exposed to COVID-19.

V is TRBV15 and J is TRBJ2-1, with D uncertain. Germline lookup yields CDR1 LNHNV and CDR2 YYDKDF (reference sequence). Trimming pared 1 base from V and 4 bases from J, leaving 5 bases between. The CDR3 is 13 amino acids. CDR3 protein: CATSRARYNEQFF. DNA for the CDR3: TGTGCCACCAGCAGAGCCCGGTACAATGAGCAGTTCTTC.

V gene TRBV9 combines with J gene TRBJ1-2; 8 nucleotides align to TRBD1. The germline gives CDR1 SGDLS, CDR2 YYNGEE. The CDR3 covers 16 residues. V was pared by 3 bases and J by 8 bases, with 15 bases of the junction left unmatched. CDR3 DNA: TGTGCCAGCAGCGGAGCGCCTACAGGGGGTTTATCGGGCTACACCTTC. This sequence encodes CASSGAPTGGLSGYTF.

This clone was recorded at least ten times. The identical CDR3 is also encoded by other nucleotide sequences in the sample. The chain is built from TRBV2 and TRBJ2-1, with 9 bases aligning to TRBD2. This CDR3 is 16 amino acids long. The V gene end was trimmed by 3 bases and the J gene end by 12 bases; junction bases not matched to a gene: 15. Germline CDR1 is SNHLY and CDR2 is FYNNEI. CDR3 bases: TGTGCCAGCAGTGACCGCGGCGGGAGGGCCGGGGGGGTGCAGTTCTTC. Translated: CASSDRGGRAGGVQFF. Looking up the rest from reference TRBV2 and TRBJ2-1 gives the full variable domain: EPEVTQTPSHQVTQMGQEVILRCVPISNHLYFYWYRQILGQKVEFLVSFYNNEISEKSEIFDDQFSVERPDGSNFTLKIRSTKLEDSAMYFCASSDRGGRAGGVQFFGPGTRLTVL.

CDR3: CASSLSGANVLTF. The CDR3 DNA follows: TGTGCCAGCAGCCTTTCTGGGGCCAACGTCCTGACTTTC. V and J are TRBV11-3 and TRBJ2-6; D is uncertain. Deletions cut 5 bases from V and 1 base from J, with 3 bases between. CDR1 and CDR2 (germline): SGHNT, YENEEA. This CDR3 is 13 amino acids long.